Listed here is a single TCR beta chain. What it binds is unknown. The record originates from a study of molecular identifiers for immune sequencing clone quantification. Study-wide results and limits: Jurkat TCR RNA that was spiked in from one cell was reportedly detectable among one million naive cells. Barcode sharing among identical TCR molecules could make large clones appear smaller.

This CDR3 has 14 amino acids. CDR1 and CDR2 (germline): LNHDA, SQIVND (reference sequence). V was trimmed by 1 base and J by 4 bases, leaving 11 bases between them. TCRdb recomputed calls from the PCR reads with MiXCR, one row per CDR3 protein. The sample yields hundreds of thousands of distinct CDR3 sequences, about 25% seen once. Material: naive CD8+ T cells from blood, with Jurkat cell RNA spiked in. Stated subset: FACS-sorted CD8+CD4-CCR7+CD45RA+ naive T cells. The rearrangement links TRBV19 to TRBJ2-7, with D uncertain. This sequence originates from a human donor in good health. Some libraries in this study had Jurkat cell RNA spiked in. CDR3 protein: CASSIGAYSYEQYF. The DNA for the CDR3 is TGTGCCAGTAGTATAGGGGCCTACAGTTACGAGCAGTACTTC. The full variable domain, completed using reference TRBV19 and TRBJ2-7, is DGGITQSPKYLFRKEGQNVTLSCEQNLNHDAMYWYRQDPGQGLRLIYYSQIVNDFQKGDIAEGYSVSREKKESFPLTVTSAQKNPTAFYLCASSIGAYSYEQYFGPGTRLTVT.